The rows below give T cell receptor beta chains drawn from one sample of a study of T cell responses to AZD1222 COVID-19 vaccine. Only in-frame clones appear in the TCRdb table, and some are missing; sequencing was by immunoSEQ multiplex PCR. The table shows roughly 160,000 clones, with roughly nine tenths occurring only once. The sample was peripheral blood, taken on day 0 of AZD1222 vaccination. The receptor source for this set is an adult in good health. Each CDR3 is given with its conserved first and last residue. A D gene is named only where the DNA matches it firmly. Only part of the rows carry a size: once, few, many, or a class if the clone is expanded.

CDR3 length: 18; D gene: TRBD1; V gene: TRBV7-9; J gene: TRBJ2-2; clone size: once; CDR3 protein: CASSLDRLRQGASGELFF; CDR3 DNA: TGTGCCAGCAGCTTAGATCGATTGAGACAGGGGGCTTCCGGGGAGCTGTTTTTT
CDR3 length: 20; D gene: TRBD1; V gene: TRBV4-1; J gene: TRBJ1-1; clone size: NA; CDR3 protein: CASSQYGQGERQLMNTEAFF; CDR3 DNA: TGCGCCAGCAGCCAATATGGACAGGGGGAGCGTCAATTAATGAACACTGAAGCTTTCTTT
CDR3 length: 17; D gene: TRBD2; V gene: TRBV7-3; J gene: TRBJ2-3; clone size: NA; CDR3 protein: CASSPLAYRGGQDTQYF; CDR3 DNA: TGTGCCAGCAGCCCGCTTGCATATCGGGGGGGCCAGGATACGCAGTATTTT
CDR3 length: 18; D gene: NA; V gene: TRBV4-3; J gene: TRBJ2-2; clone size: once; CDR3 protein: CASSQDSALTVRTGELFF; CDR3 DNA: TGCGCCAGCAGCCAAGATTCCGCCCTCACAGTAAGAACCGGGGAGCTGTTTTTT
CDR3 length: 14; D gene: NA; V gene: TRBV27; J gene: TRBJ1-1; clone size: NA; CDR3 protein: CASSLGGADTEAFF; CDR3 DNA: TGTGCCAGCAGTTTGGGGGGGGCCGACACTGAAGCTTTCTTT
CDR3 length: 13; D gene: TRBD1; V gene: TRBV2; J gene: TRBJ2-7; clone size: once; CDR3 protein: CASSPRDRGEQYF; CDR3 DNA: TGTGCCAGCAGCCCCCGGGACAGGGGCGAGCAGTACTTC
CDR3 length: 13; D gene: NA; V gene: TRBV4-1; J gene: TRBJ1-2; clone size: NA; CDR3 protein: CASSQDGAVGYTF; CDR3 DNA: TGCGCCAGCAGCCAAGACGGTGCCGTCGGCTACACCTTC
CDR3 length: 14; D gene: NA; V gene: TRBV4-1; J gene: TRBJ1-5; clone size: NA; CDR3 protein: CASSRRTDIGPEHF; CDR3 DNA: TGCGCCAGCAGCCGTCGGACGGATATCGGCCCCGAGCATTTT
CDR3 length: 14; D gene: NA; V gene: TRBV2; J gene: TRBJ2-7; clone size: NA; CDR3 protein: CASTRTESSYEQYF; CDR3 DNA: TGTGCCAGCACCAGGACAGAGAGCTCCTACGAGCAGTACTTC
CDR3 length: 18; D gene: NA; V gene: TRBV4-3; J gene: TRBJ1-1; clone size: NA; CDR3 protein: CASSQGDLNRVNDTEAFF; CDR3 DNA: TGCGCCAGCAGCCAAGGGGACCTCAACAGGGTTAACGACACTGAAGCTTTCTTT
CDR3 length: 15; D gene: NA; V gene: TRBV2; J gene: TRBJ1-1; clone size: NA; CDR3 protein: CASSVSAVSNTEAFF; CDR3 DNA: TGTGCCAGCAGTGTGTCGGCAGTGTCGAACACTGAAGCTTTCTTT
CDR3 length: 13; D gene: NA; V gene: TRBV29-1; J gene: TRBJ2-1; clone size: NA; CDR3 protein: CSVELGQVYEQFF; CDR3 DNA: TGCAGCGTTGAACTGGGACAAGTGTATGAGCAGTTCTTC
CDR3 length: 15; D gene: NA; V gene: TRBV19; J gene: TRBJ2-4; clone size: NA; CDR3 protein: CASTPGGRGGNIQYF; CDR3 DNA: TGTGCCAGTACCCCGGGAGGCAGGGGGGGAAACATTCAGTACTTC
CDR3 length: 14; D gene: TRBD1; V gene: TRBV6-5; J gene: TRBJ2-3; clone size: NA; CDR3 protein: CASRLTGGTDTQYF; CDR3 DNA: TGTGCCAGCAGGTTGACAGGGGGCACAGATACGCAGTATTTT
CDR3 length: 18; D gene: TRBD1; V gene: TRBV29-1; J gene: TRBJ1-1; clone size: NA; CDR3 protein: CSVVDRENRHPRDTEAFF; CDR3 DNA: TGCAGCGTTGTGGACAGGGAAAATCGCCACCCAAGGGACACTGAAGCTTTCTTT
CDR3 length: 14; D gene: NA; V gene: TRBV3-1/TRBV3-2; J gene: TRBJ2-5; clone size: NA; CDR3 protein: CASSPSGMKETQYF; CDR3 DNA: TGTGCCAGCAGCCCCTCGGGAATGAAAGAGACCCAGTACTTC
CDR3 length: 16; D gene: NA; V gene: TRBV28; J gene: TRBJ1-5; clone size: NA; CDR3 protein: CASSSPAGGRDQPQHF; CDR3 DNA: TGTGCCAGCAGTTCCCCGGCGGGGGGGAGGGATCAGCCCCAGCATTTT
CDR3 length: 14; D gene: NA; V gene: TRBV29-1; J gene: TRBJ1-4; clone size: NA; CDR3 protein: CSVATGTANEKLFF; CDR3 DNA: TGCAGCGTAGCCACCGGGACCGCGAATGAAAAACTGTTTTTT
CDR3 length: 16; D gene: TRBD2; V gene: TRBV7-2; J gene: TRBJ2-1; clone size: NA; CDR3 protein: CASSPRTSGGVPVQFF; CDR3 DNA: TGTGCCAGCAGCCCGAGAACTAGCGGGGGGGTGCCTGTTCAGTTCTTC
CDR3 length: 15; D gene: TRBD1; V gene: TRBV5-1; J gene: TRBJ1-6; clone size: NA; CDR3 protein: CASSLDGQANSPLHF; CDR3 DNA: TGCGCCAGCAGCTTGGATGGACAGGCCAATTCACCCCTCCACTTT
CDR3 length: 13; D gene: NA; V gene: TRBV2; J gene: TRBJ2-5; clone size: NA; CDR3 protein: CASSEQGVETQYF; CDR3 DNA: TGTGCCAGCAGTGAACAGGGAGTTGAGACCCAGTACTTC
CDR3 length: 17; D gene: NA; V gene: TRBV6-1; J gene: TRBJ1-1; clone size: NA; CDR3 protein: CASSERHWTGEPKGAFF; CDR3 DNA: TGTGCCAGCAGTGAAAGACATTGGACGGGAGAACCAAAGGGTGCTTTCTTT
CDR3 length: 13; D gene: TRBD1; V gene: TRBV6-5; J gene: TRBJ1-2; clone size: NA; CDR3 protein: CASSRTGTYGYTF; CDR3 DNA: TGTGCCAGCAGTCGGACAGGGACCTATGGCTACACCTTC
CDR3 length: 15; D gene: NA; V gene: TRBV11-2; J gene: TRBJ2-1; clone size: NA; CDR3 protein: CASSLEWSSYNEQFF; CDR3 DNA: TGTGCCAGCAGCTTAGAATGGAGCTCCTACAATGAGCAGTTCTTC
CDR3 length: 14; D gene: NA; V gene: TRBV4-1; J gene: TRBJ2-2; clone size: NA; CDR3 protein: CASSQDRVTGELFF; CDR3 DNA: TGCGCCAGCAGCCAAGATAGGGTCACCGGGGAGCTGTTTTTT
CDR3 length: 16; D gene: TRBD2; V gene: TRBV6-2/TRBV6-3; J gene: TRBJ2-5; clone size: NA; CDR3 protein: CASSPQVAGGSKTQYF; CDR3 DNA: TGTGCCAGCAGTCCCCAGGTAGCGGGGGGATCGAAGACCCAGTACTTC
CDR3 length: 15; D gene: NA; V gene: TRBV15; J gene: TRBJ1-5; clone size: NA; CDR3 protein: CATSRVPGSNQPQHF; CDR3 DNA: TGTGCCACCAGCAGAGTCCCAGGTTCCAATCAGCCCCAGCATTTT
CDR3 length: 14; D gene: TRBD1; V gene: TRBV7-2; J gene: TRBJ1-2; clone size: NA; CDR3 protein: CASGYGQGAYGYTF; CDR3 DNA: TGTGCCAGCGGATACGGACAGGGGGCTTATGGCTACACCTTC
CDR3 length: 15; D gene: NA; V gene: TRBV5-1; J gene: TRBJ2-2; clone size: NA; CDR3 protein: CASSLTLPNTGELFF; CDR3 DNA: TGCGCCAGCAGCCTGACGCTTCCGAACACCGGGGAGCTGTTTTTT
CDR3 length: 15; D gene: TRBD1; V gene: TRBV6-5; J gene: TRBJ2-7; clone size: NA; CDR3 protein: CASYGPGTATYEQYF; CDR3 DNA: TGTGCCAGTTACGGGCCCGGGACAGCAACCTACGAGCAGTACTTC
CDR3 length: 14; D gene: TRBD1; V gene: TRBV6-4; J gene: TRBJ2-5; clone size: NA; CDR3 protein: CASLDREYQETQYF; CDR3 DNA: TGTGCCAGTTTAGACAGGGAGTACCAAGAGACCCAGTACTTC
CDR3 length: 15; D gene: TRBD1; V gene: TRBV19; J gene: TRBJ1-5; clone size: NA; CDR3 protein: CASISETGVNQPQHF; CDR3 DNA: TGTGCCAGTATATCCGAGACAGGGGTGAATCAGCCCCAGCATTTT
CDR3 length: 17; D gene: TRBD2; V gene: TRBV11-3; J gene: TRBJ2-1; clone size: NA; CDR3 protein: CASSLVGVAGGDNEQFF; CDR3 DNA: TGTGCCAGCAGCTTAGTAGGGGTAGCGGGCGGCGACAATGAGCAGTTCTTC
CDR3 length: 18; D gene: NA; V gene: TRBV4-2; J gene: TRBJ1-4; clone size: NA; CDR3 protein: CASSQDTEGGGVNEKLFF; CDR3 DNA: TGTGCCAGCAGCCAAGATACAGAAGGAGGAGGGGTTAATGAAAAACTGTTTTTT
CDR3 length: 17; D gene: TRBD2; V gene: TRBV7-6; J gene: TRBJ2-2; clone size: NA; CDR3 protein: CASSLAFGTSGTGELFF; CDR3 DNA: TGTGCCAGCAGCTTAGCCTTTGGGACTAGCGGCACCGGGGAGCTGTTTTTT
CDR3 length: 14; D gene: NA; V gene: TRBV5-4; J gene: TRBJ1-5; clone size: NA; CDR3 protein: CASSLFGSNQPQHF; CDR3 DNA: TGTGCCAGCAGCTTGTTTGGTAGCAATCAGCCCCAGCATTTT
CDR3 length: 15; D gene: NA; V gene: TRBV5-6; J gene: TRBJ2-2; clone size: once; CDR3 protein: CASSPFDRNTGELFF; CDR3 DNA: TGTGCCAGCAGCCCCTTTGACAGAAACACCGGGGAGCTGTTTTTT
CDR3 length: 14; D gene: TRBD1; V gene: TRBV9; J gene: TRBJ2-3; clone size: NA; CDR3 protein: CASSAGQGPDTQYF; CDR3 DNA: TGTGCCAGCAGCGCGGGACAGGGGCCAGATACGCAGTATTTT
CDR3 length: 17; D gene: NA; V gene: TRBV19; J gene: TRBJ2-6; clone size: NA; CDR3 protein: CASSIDLWGGEANVLTF; CDR3 DNA: TGTGCCAGTAGTATAGATCTTTGGGGCGGTGAGGCCAACGTCCTGACTTTC
CDR3 length: 15; D gene: TRBD1; V gene: TRBV11-2; J gene: TRBJ1-6; clone size: NA; CDR3 protein: CASSQQGADNSPLHF; CDR3 DNA: TGTGCCAGCAGCCAACAGGGGGCAGACAATTCACCCCTCCACTTT
CDR3 length: 12; D gene: NA; V gene: TRBV7-9; J gene: TRBJ1-1; clone size: NA; CDR3 protein: CASSLGWTVTFF; CDR3 DNA: TGTGCCAGCAGCTTAGGGTGGACGGTGACTTTCTTT
CDR3 length: 14; D gene: NA; V gene: TRBV27; J gene: TRBJ2-6; clone size: NA; CDR3 protein: CASSLSSGANVLTF; CDR3 DNA: TGTGCCAGCAGTTTAAGCTCTGGGGCCAACGTCCTGACTTTC
CDR3 length: 14; D gene: TRBD1; V gene: TRBV30; J gene: TRBJ1-5; clone size: NA; CDR3 protein: CAWSYEQGNQPQHF; CDR3 DNA: TGTGCCTGGAGTTACGAACAGGGGAATCAGCCCCAGCATTTT
CDR3 length: 15; D gene: NA; V gene: TRBV19; J gene: TRBJ2-2; clone size: NA; CDR3 protein: CASTMVPREAGELFF; CDR3 DNA: TGTGCCAGTACCATGGTCCCGAGGGAGGCCGGGGAGCTGTTTTTT
CDR3 length: 16; D gene: NA; V gene: TRBV6-1; J gene: TRBJ1-3; clone size: NA; CDR3 protein: CASSELQAEAGNTIYF; CDR3 DNA: TGTGCCAGCAGTGAGCTACAGGCAGAGGCTGGAAACACCATATATTTT
CDR3 length: 13; D gene: TRBD1; V gene: TRBV19; J gene: TRBJ2-1; clone size: NA; CDR3 protein: CASSGTVYNEQFF; CDR3 DNA: TGTGCCAGTAGTGGGACAGTCTACAATGAGCAGTTCTTC
CDR3 length: 14; D gene: NA; V gene: TRBV11-3; J gene: TRBJ2-2; clone size: few; CDR3 protein: CASSQGDVGGELFF; CDR3 DNA: TGTGCCAGCAGCCAAGGGGATGTCGGCGGGGAGCTGTTTTTT
CDR3 length: 14; D gene: NA; V gene: TRBV6-4; J gene: TRBJ2-3; clone size: NA; CDR3 protein: CASSEGASTDTQYF; CDR3 DNA: TGTGCCAGCAGTGAGGGGGCTAGCACAGATACGCAGTATTTT
CDR3 length: 13; D gene: NA; V gene: TRBV28; J gene: TRBJ2-1; clone size: NA; CDR3 protein: CASSFSVQHEQFF; CDR3 DNA: TGTGCCAGCAGTTTTAGCGTCCAGCATGAGCAGTTCTTC
CDR3 length: 12; D gene: NA; V gene: TRBV29-1; J gene: TRBJ2-5; clone size: NA; CDR3 protein: CSVVRDSETQYF; CDR3 DNA: TGCAGCGTTGTCAGGGATTCGGAGACCCAGTACTTC
CDR3 length: 17; D gene: NA; V gene: TRBV7-2; J gene: TRBJ1-2; clone size: NA; CDR3 protein: CASSLPEYRTRAYGYTF; CDR3 DNA: TGTGCCAGCAGCTTACCCGAGTACAGGACCAGGGCCTATGGCTACACCTTC
CDR3 length: 15; D gene: NA; V gene: TRBV2; J gene: TRBJ2-3; clone size: NA; CDR3 protein: CASSGLALSTDTQYF; CDR3 DNA: TGTGCCAGCAGTGGGCTAGCCCTTAGCACAGATACGCAGTATTTT
CDR3 length: 16; D gene: NA; V gene: TRBV5-4; J gene: TRBJ1-1; clone size: NA; CDR3 protein: CASSFARRNMNTEAFF; CDR3 DNA: TGTGCCAGCAGCTTTGCTCGGCGGAACATGAACACTGAAGCTTTCTTT
CDR3 length: 18; D gene: TRBD1; V gene: TRBV11-2; J gene: TRBJ1-4; clone size: NA; CDR3 protein: CASSLLPGQGVGGEKLFF; CDR3 DNA: TGTGCCAGCAGCTTACTTCCGGGACAGGGGGTTGGAGGTGAAAAACTGTTTTTT
CDR3 length: 12; D gene: TRBD2; V gene: TRBV18; J gene: TRBJ2-5; clone size: NA; CDR3 protein: CASSQGGETQYF; CDR3 DNA: TGTGCCAGCTCACAGGGAGGGGAGACCCAGTACTTC
CDR3 length: 16; D gene: NA; V gene: TRBV19; J gene: TRBJ2-2; clone size: NA; CDR3 protein: CASSIVAGVLSGELFF; CDR3 DNA: TGTGCCAGTAGTATAGTTGCCGGGGTTCTCTCCGGGGAGCTGTTTTTT